This TCR beta chain was found in a study of T cells in Graves' hyperthyroidism and ophthalmopathy. General study results and limits: A median roughly 6.6 months before onset, the model predicted ophthalmopathy. Blood held most thyroid clonotypes expanded above 0.001 frequency.

The CDR3 contains 15 residues. Germline V gives CDR1 LNHNV, CDR2 YYDKDF (reference sequence). After removal of 1 base from V and 9 bases from J, the junction contained 9 bases not matched to a gene. RNA transcripts yielded amplified TCR beta CDR3 regions. A first-round RT-PCR of the TCR CDR3 used the HTBI primer set. TCRdb used MiXCR to reprocess the multiplex PCR reads, holding one entry per CDR3 protein. The sample holds fewer than 500,000 distinct CDR3 sequences, about 14% seen once. As concerns this clonotype: Its specificity is not known.

This chain joins TRBV15 and TRBJ2-1, with 7 bases fitting TRBD1. The clonotype originates from a man younger than 35 with Graves' ophthalmopathy. Sequenced input: blood. The CDR3 DNA reads as TGTGCCACCAGCAGAGGGACACAGGGGAGAGGTGAGCAGTTCTTC. This gives the protein CATSRGTQGRGEQFF.